This TCR beta chain was observed in a study of shared clonotypes between healthy human individuals. V was trimmed by 6 bases and J by 6 bases, leaving 9 bases between them. CDR3 length equals 11 residues. Germline assignment: CDR1 ENHRY and CDR2 SYGVKD. A split of CD4+ cells into CD45RA+ naive and CD45RA-negative memory subsets was performed. Sequencing was performed with immunoSEQ multiplex PCR; in TCRdb, only in-frame clones are kept and a portion is missing. The top ten hold around 1.5% of the sample, which has about 1 million clones, about three quarters seen once. This TCR derives from a man between 18 and 35 years old in good health. The V gene is TRBV10-3, the J gene TRBJ2-7; maybe TRBD2 (5 bases). Material for sequencing was memory CD4+ T cells sorted from blood. Subset of the sample: CD45RA-negative fraction. Written as DNA, the CDR3 is TGTGCCATCAGGGACGAGGGCGAGCAGTACTTC. It specifies CAIRDEGEQYF.